One sample yielded the 27 T cell receptor beta chains listed below, sequenced in a study of blood T cells in healthy people across ages. For the second PCR, which ran for roughly 7 to 11 cycles, a sample-barcoded 5' primer and a J-beta primer mix were used. TCRdb re-called the 5' RACE reads through MiXCR, storing one row per CDR3 protein. Of 730,000 or so distinct CDR3 sequences listed, 40% to 50% are singletons. The sample consisted of blood. The source of these receptors is an elderly man in good health.

The V gene is TRBV7-3, the J gene TRBJ1-6, with TRBD1 as a possible D gene (6 bases). Between the trimmed V and J ends, which lost 3 bases and 8 bases, there was a span of 20 bases. The CDR3 is made up of 17 amino acids. Germline values: CDR1 SGHTA, CDR2 FQGTGA. CDR3 amino acids: CASSFLLDRSIDSPLHF. CDR3 nucleotide sequence: TGTGCCAGCAGCTTCCTACTCGACAGGTCGATCGATTCACCCCTCCACTTT.

This clonotype was counted only a few times. This sequence joins TRBV6-2 or TRBV6-3 and TRBJ1-1; D is perhaps TRBD1 (6 bases). Between the trimmed V and J ends, which lost 5 bases and 1 base, there was a span of 14 bases. The CDR3 is 15 residues long. Germline V gene data show CDR1 as MNHEY and CDR2 as SVGEGT. CDR3 sequence reads: CASSPRQGRNTEAFF. The DNA of the CDR3 is TGTGCCAGCAGTCCAAGGCAGGGGCGGAACACTGAAGCTTTCTTT.

This clonotype has only one observation. The CDR3 region has the DNA TGTGCCAGCAGTTGGATAAGGGACCCCTACAATGAGCAGTTCTTC. Its translation is CASSWIRDPYNEQFF. This chain links TRBV6-2 or TRBV6-3 with TRBJ2-1; the D call may be TRBD1 or TRBD2 (5 bases each). V was pared by 4 bases and J by 2 bases, with 12 bases between. Germline V gene lookup returns CDR1 MNHEY and CDR2 SVGEGT. The length of the CDR3 is 15 residues.

The V call is TRBV6-1, the J call TRBJ2-5, with D maybe TRBD1 (6 bases). Germline assignment: CDR1 MNHNS and CDR2 SASEGT. The CDR3 sequence is 13 residues long. Trimming pared 1 base from V and 4 bases from J, leaving 7 bases between. CDR3: CASSEVRGETQYF. The CDR3 nucleotides are TGTGCCAGCAGTGAAGTCAGGGGAGAGACCCAGTACTTC.

Comment on this clonotype: With a much larger clone just one base away, this may be a read error. The V gene is TRBV10-3, the J gene TRBJ2-5, with 8 positions matching TRBD2. Trimming removed 2 bases from V and 11 bases from J; junction bases left unmatched: 13. The CDR3 totals 15 residues. The germline CDR1 and CDR2 sequences are ENHRY and SYGVKD. The CDR3 bases are TGTGCCATCAGTGAGGGGGCGGGAGGTCCGGGAGAGCAGTACTTC. It yields the protein CAISEGAGGPGEQYF.

This sequence joins TRBV6-5 and TRBJ1-6, with 8 nucleotides matching TRBD1. The V gene end was trimmed by 2 bases and the J gene end by 10 bases; junction bases not matched to a gene: 7. This CDR3 is 15 amino acids long. The V gene's germline CDR1 is MNHEY and CDR2 SVGAGI. The DNA of the CDR3 is TGTGCCAGCAGTTACCAGGACAGGGTTTCCTCACCCCTCCACTTT. It encodes CASSYQDRVSSPLHF.

The chain couples TRBV30 to TRBJ1-2; weak D call: TRBD1 (6 bases). Germline V gene data show CDR1 as GTSNPN and CDR2 as SVGIG (reference sequence). The CDR3 is 16 amino acids. With 0 bases removed from V and 1 base from J, the gap between germline ends came to 15 bases. CDR3 in amino acids: CAWSVDRLNLNYGYTF. The DNA of the CDR3 is TGTGCCTGGAGTGTTGACAGGCTCAACCTTAACTATGGCTACACCTTC.

In the case of this clonotype: Possible read error: a much larger clone is one base away. The chain links TRBV7-2 to TRBJ1-2; D ambiguous. The CDR3 totals 14 residues. Germline CDR1 SGHTA, CDR2 FQGNSA. The V gene lost 9 bases and the J gene lost 2 bases, with 16 bases spanning the gap. The CDR3 loop reads CARSSLGGNYGYTF. DNA of the CDR3: TGTGCCAGAAGTTCCCTGGGCGGAAACTATGGCTACACCTTC. Combining the CDR3 with reference TRBV7-2 and TRBJ1-2 gives the whole variable domain GAGVSQSPSNKVTEKGKDVELRCDPISGHTALYWYRQSLGQGLEFLIYFQGNSAPDKSGLPSDRFSAERTGGSVSTLTIQRTQQEDSAVYLCARSSLGGNYGYTFGSGTRLTVV.

The chain has TRBV29-1 and TRBJ2-3; D perhaps matches TRBD2 (5 bases). The CDR3 has 14 amino acids. Trimming took 6 bases from V and 3 from J, leaving 16 bases between them. Germline-derived CDR1 and CDR2 are SQVTM and ANQGSEA. This CDR3 is CSVVPKTGTDTQYF. Written as DNA, the CDR3 is TGCAGCGTCGTCCCTAAAACGGGGACAGATACGCAGTATTTT.

A few counts support this clonotype. This chain links TRBV4-1 with TRBJ2-1, with 10 bases lining up with TRBD2. The CDR3 is made up of 16 amino acids. After removal of 6 bases from V and 4 bases from J, the junction contained 9 bases not matched to a gene. Germline V gene data show CDR1 as MGHRA and CDR2 as YSYEKL. The CDR3 region is CASSPSRLAGYNEQFF. As DNA, the CDR3 is TGCGCCAGCAGTCCGAGTCGACTAGCGGGTTACAATGAGCAGTTCTTC.

The chain is built from TRBV27 and TRBJ2-5, with 10 bases lining up with TRBD2. The DNA end lines up better with TRBJ2-7; the J call may be wrong. Germline loops: CDR1 MNHEY, CDR2 SMNVEV (reference sequence). The CDR3 loop spans 15 amino acids. CDR3 amino acids: CASSLSRLAGDEQYF. The CDR3 DNA reads as TGTGCCAGCAGTTTATCGAGGCTAGCGGGAGACGAGCAGTACTTC.

This clonotype was found a few times. Its ends do not fully match the called genes, so a read error is possible. V usage is TRBV29-1 and J usage is TRBJ2-2, with 7 positions matching TRBD1. The CDR3 contains 13 residues. CDR1 is SQVTM and CDR2 is ANQGSEA in the germline V gene. CDR3 residues: CSVEEQGSGELFF. The CDR3 DNA is TGCAGCGTGGAAGAACAGGGGTCCGGGGAGCTGTTTTTT.

Ten or more counts support this clonotype. The chain joins TRBV7-9 to TRBJ2-1; 11 nucleotides align to TRBD2. Germline V gene lookup returns CDR1 SEHNR and CDR2 FQNEAQ (reference sequence). CDR3 size: 15 residues. With 7 bases clipped from V and 3 bases from J, the junction kept 5 bases outside the gene matches. CDR3 DNA sequence: TGTGCCAGCACCGCTACTAGCGGGAGCTACAATGAGCAGTTCTTC. It yields the protein CASTATSGSYNEQFF.

In this sample, this clonotype turned up many times. The chain couples TRBV10-3 to TRBJ2-5, with 7 bases fitting TRBD2. The ends lost 9 bases at V and 4 bases at J; junction bases unmatched: 5. The CDR3 loop spans 12 amino acids. Germline values: CDR1 ENHRY, CDR2 SYGVKD. In nucleotides, the CDR3 is TGTGCCATAAGGGCTAGCGGAGAGACCCAGTACTTC. Its protein is CAIRASGETQYF.

The V gene is TRBV7-6, the J gene TRBJ2-3; D ambiguous. Trimming pared 4 bases from V and 1 base from J, leaving 9 bases between. Germline V gene lookup returns CDR1 SGHVS and CDR2 FNYEAQ. The CDR3 has 14 amino acids. The DNA for the CDR3 is TGTGCCAGCAGCTCCCCCTCAGGCACAGATACGCAGTATTTT. This sequence encodes CASSSPSGTDTQYF.

This chain uses TRBV9 with TRBJ2-3, with D possibly being TRBD2 (6 bases). Trimming stripped 0 bases from V and 3 bases from J, with 11 bases between. Germline V gene sequence: CDR1 SGDLS, CDR2 YYNGEE. The CDR3 has 15 residues. The CDR3 coding sequence is TGTGCCAGCAGCGTAGCGGGAGTTCGGACAGATACGCAGTATTTT. Translation gives CASSVAGVRTDTQYF.

This clonotype appeared a few times. The V gene is TRBV6-2 or TRBV6-3, the J gene TRBJ2-3; D is tentatively TRBD1 or TRBD2 (5 bases each). Trimming took off 7 bases at V and 4 bases at J, with 21 bases between the two ends. The CDR3 is 16 residues long. Per germline, CDR1 MNHEY and CDR2 SVGEGT. In nucleotides, the CDR3 is TGTGCCAGCACCCACAGGCTAGCATCGTGGGCAGATACGCAGTATTTT. Amino acids: CASTHRLASWADTQYF.

The genes are TRBV19 and TRBJ2-3; 10 nucleotides agree with TRBD2. Trimming removed 7 bases from V and 5 bases from J; junction bases left unmatched: 9. Germline V CDR1 and CDR2: LNHDA, SQIVND (reference sequence). CDR3 length: 15 amino acids. The CDR3 DNA sequence: TGTGCCAGTAAGGGGCTAGCGGGAGCGGAAGATACGCAGTATTTT. Translating it yields CASKGLAGAEDTQYF.

The table lists this clonotype with a few counts. The chain has TRBV7-2 and TRBJ1-2; D unclear. CDR1 is SGHTA and CDR2 is FQGNSA in the germline V gene. Trimming pared 1 base from V and 6 bases from J, leaving 6 bases between. This CDR3 region has 12 residues. The CDR3 bases are TGTGCCAGCAGCTTAGGGAGGGATGGCTACACCTTC. As protein: CASSLGRDGYTF.

The gene calls are TRBV9 and TRBJ2-1; 12 positions agree with TRBD2. Germline assignment: CDR1 SGDLS and CDR2 YYNGEE. This CDR3 is built from 17 residues. V lost 4 bases and J lost 5; bases outside the gene matches: 10. The CDR3 loop is CASSFSSGGAYDNEQFF. The CDR3 DNA reads as TGTGCCAGCAGCTTTTCTAGCGGGGGGGCTTATGACAATGAGCAGTTCTTC.

The chain recombines TRBV12-3 or TRBV12-4 with TRBJ2-5; D might be TRBD2 (5 bases). The CDR3 totals 15 residues. Trimming left V 6 bases short and J 0 bases short, with 14 bases between. CDR3 sequence reads: CASSPYSGNQETQYF. The CDR3 coding sequence is TGTGCCAGCAGCCCTTATTCGGGAAACCAAGAGACCCAGTACTTC.

This rearrangement joins TRBV6-1 to TRBJ2-1; TRBD2 is a possible D gene (6 bases). The germline CDR1 and CDR2 sequences are MNHNS and SASEGT. The CDR3 loop spans 13 amino acids. V lost 8 bases and J 7 bases, leaving 15 bases between the germline ends. The CDR3 is CASESFGRNEQFF. CDR3 bases: TGTGCCAGCGAGTCTTTTGGGAGGAATGAGCAGTTCTTC.

This clonotype was counted only a few times. The V gene is TRBV6-1, the J gene TRBJ2-4; TRBD1 matches at 8 bases. The J call may be faulty, since TRBJ2-7 better matches the DNA end. The CDR3 is 14 amino acids. Germline V gives CDR1 MNHNS, CDR2 SASEGT. CDR3 DNA sequence: TGTGCCAGCAGCCCAACGGACAGGGCGTCCGAGCAGTACTTC. Its translation: CASSPTDRASEQYF.

The chain carries TRBV3-1 and TRBJ2-1; D gene uncertain. The CDR3 extends over 14 amino acids. CDR1 is LGHDT, CDR2 YNNKEL, per germline (reference sequence). V was shortened by 4 bases and J by 5 bases, with 12 bases between the two germline ends. This CDR3 reads CASSRLTGDNEQFF. In DNA form, the CDR3 reads TGTGCCAGCAGCCGGTTGACTGGGGACAATGAGCAGTTCTTC.

The chain joins TRBV6-2 or TRBV6-3 to TRBJ2-3; either TRBD1 or TRBD2 may fit D (5 bases each). Germline CDR1 is MNHEY and CDR2 is SVGEGT. The CDR3 contains 13 residues. The V gene lost 6 bases and the J gene lost 6 bases, with 13 bases spanning the gap. The CDR3 protein is CASRAHEGDTQYF. The CDR3 DNA reads as TGTGCCAGCAGGGCCCATGAGGGGGATACGCAGTATTTT.

This clonotype was detected a few times. The chain couples TRBV6-2 or TRBV6-3 to TRBJ2-7; 8 bases line up with TRBD1. Germline V gene data show CDR1 as MNHEY and CDR2 as SVGEGT. V lost 2 bases, J lost 5 bases, and 8 bases stayed unmatched. CDR3 length: 15 amino acids. As DNA, the CDR3 is TGTGCCAGCAGTTACCCTCCGGACAGGGTTAACGAGCAGTACTTC. Amino acid sequence: CASSYPPDRVNEQYF.

This clonotype was seen repeatedly, ten times or more. This chain joins TRBV4-2 and TRBJ1-6, with D tentatively TRBD1 (5 bases). Germline CDR1 and CDR2: LGHNA and YNFKEQ. V was trimmed by 0 bases and J by 4 bases, leaving 16 bases between them. The CDR3 is 18 amino acids. CDR3 sequence reads: CASSQDIQRDSYNSPLHF. The DNA for the CDR3 is TGTGCCAGCAGCCAAGATATCCAGAGAGACAGTTATAATTCACCCCTCCACTTT.